This T cell receptor beta chain originates from a study of blood T cell repertoires in COVID-19. This table comes from immunoSEQ multiplex PCR, and its TCRdb copy is limited to in-frame clones, with some not included. This table has over 60,000 clones, roughly 82% appearing once. The TCR originated in a human donor in a cohort sampled during active COVID-19. Source material: peripheral blood.

This chain's CDR3 is CASSVMPGDSNTEAFF. The DNA of the CDR3 is TGTGCCAGCAGTGTGATGCCAGGGGATTCGAACACTGAAGCTTTCTTT. The chain uses TRBV2 and TRBJ1-1; D is possibly TRBD1 (6 bases). The CDR3 totals 16 residues. The germline V gene encodes CDR1 SNHLY and CDR2 FYNNEI. V was pared by 4 bases and J by 1 base, with 16 bases between. Based on the CDR3 plus reference TRBV2 and TRBJ1-1, the full variable domain is EPEVTQTPSHQVTQMGQEVILRCVPISNHLYFYWYRQILGQKVEFLVSFYNNEISEKSEIFDDQFSVERPDGSNFTLKIRSTKLEDSAMYFCASSVMPGDSNTEAFFGQGTRLTVV.